These T cell receptor beta chains were read from a single sample in a study of a mutant IDH1 vaccine in newly diagnosed glioma. Sequencing used immunoSEQ multiplex PCR; TCRdb keeps in-frame clones, though not all of them. This table holds 77,000 or so clones, 75% to 90% found once. These TCRs' antigens remain unknown. Sequenced here: PBMCs, sampled from a glioma patient whose treatment included an IDH1 peptide vaccine. The receptors stem from a middle-aged man with glioma. CDR3s include the opening cysteine and the closing phenylalanine or tryptophan. The D gene is left open where the match is weak. The size field is filled for only some rows; it gives once, few, many or a size class.

d_gene	abundance	v_gene	len	j_gene	CDR3nt	CDR3aa
-	-	TRBV5-1	19	TRBJ2-1	TGCGCCAGCAGCTTGGCTGGCGCGTTTCAAATCAGCTCCTACAATGAGCAGTTCTTC	CASSLAGAFQISSYNEQFF
TRBD2	-	TRBV7-2	15	TRBJ2-2	TGTGCCAGCAGCCTCAGCGGGGGGGCTATCGGGGAGCTGTTTTTT	CASSLSGGAIGELFF
-	-	TRBV7-9	13	TRBJ2-2	TGTGCCAGCAGCTTACTGGGGACCGGGGAGCTGTTTTTT	CASSLLGTGELFF
TRBD1	-	TRBV9	16	TRBJ1-4	TGTGCCAGCAGCCTACTAGACAGGGCGGATAATGAAAAACTGTTTTTT	CASSLLDRADNEKLFF
TRBD1	-	TRBV5-1	14	TRBJ1-2	TGCGCCAGCAGCTTGGCCGGGGACAGATGGCTTTCCACCTTC	CASSLAGDRWLSTF
TRBD1	-	TRBV11-3	15	TRBJ1-1	TGTGCCAGCAGCACCTCGGGACAGGCGAACACTGAAGCTTTCTTT	CASSTSGQANTEAFF
-	-	TRBV7-2	17	TRBJ1-5	TGTGCCAGCAGCTTAGGAACGAGGGGGGAAGGAAATCAGCCCCAGCATTTT	CASSLGTRGEGNQPQHF
TRBD1	few	TRBV29-1	13	TRBJ1-1	TGCAGCGGCTACGTGGACAGGGCCGCTGAAGCTTTCTTT	CSGYVDRAAEAFF
TRBD1	-	TRBV5-6	16	TRBJ1-5	TGTGCCAGCAGCTCCGGGACAGGGGTACGCAATCAGCCCCAGCATTTT	CASSSGTGVRNQPQHF
-	few	TRBV28	16	TRBJ1-5	TGTGCCAGCAGCACGGGGGGCGGGAATAGCAATCAGCCCCAGCATTTT	CASSTGGGNSNQPQHF
-	-	TRBV28	14	TRBJ2-1	TGTGCCAGCAGGGTGCCAGGGCACAGGAATGAGCAGTTCTTC	CASRVPGHRNEQFF
TRBD1	once	TRBV2	15	TRBJ1-2	TGTGCCAGCGCGGGACAGACTGGGGGCTACTATGGCTACACCTTC	CASAGQTGGYYGYTF